One sample yielded the 12 T cell receptor beta chains listed below, sequenced in a study of Ad26.COV2.S vaccination and SARS-CoV-2 variants. Some clones are missing from TCRdb's copy, which holds only in-frame ones; the method was immunoSEQ multiplex PCR. This sample yields about 400,000 clones, of which approximately 91% are seen a single time; 3% to 3.5% belongs to the top ten. The treatment denotes: roughly 20 received Ad26.COV2.S at low or high dose, single or two shots; 5 received placebo; per-sample allocation not given. Vaccine and placebo recipients were sampled on day 63 after the first injection. The sequences come from peripheral blood, collected in a trial of Ad26.COV2.S vaccine versus placebo. These receptors came from a person aged 18 to 59 who received the Ad26.COV2.S COVID-19 vaccine or a placebo.

The CDR3 protein is CASSQVHGNTIYF. The CDR3 region has the DNA TGTGCCAGCAGCCAAGTTCACGGAAACACCATATATTTT. V gene TRBV3-1 (or the pseudogene TRBV3-2) combines with J gene TRBJ1-3; D unresolved. Germline V gene sequence: CDR1 LGHDT, CDR2 YNNKEL (reference sequence). The CDR3 sequence is 13 residues long. Trimming removed 1 base at V and 4 bases at J, with 5 bases between.

This chain links TRBV7-9 with TRBJ2-1; D remains ambiguous. Trimming left V 2 bases short and J 5 bases short, with 7 bases between. In germline, CDR1 is SEHNR, CDR2 FQNEAQ (reference sequence). CDR3 length: 13 amino acids. The CDR3 bases are TGTGCCAGCAGCTTAAAAGGGAACAATGAGCAGTTCTTC. Its protein is CASSLKGNNEQFF.

V usage is TRBV19 and J usage is TRBJ2-3; tentative D call: TRBD2 (5 bases). Trimming pared 5 bases from V and 5 bases from J, leaving 11 bases between. CDR1 is LNHDA, CDR2 SQIVND, per germline (reference sequence). This CDR3 region has 13 residues. CDR3 nucleotide sequence: TGTGCCAGTAGTTCCAGGACTGGAGATACGCAGTATTTT. Protein sequence: CASSSRTGDTQYF.

This chain connects TRBV7-2 to TRBJ2-1, with 7 positions matching TRBD1. CDR3 length equals 14 residues. The ends lost 0 bases at V and 7 bases at J; junction bases unmatched: 3. Germline V gene lookup returns CDR1 SGHTA and CDR2 FQGNSA. DNA of the CDR3: TGTGCCAGCAGCTTAGCGAGGGGGCGAAATGAGCAGTTCTTC. Amino acids: CASSLARGRNEQFF. Full variable domain (outside the CDR3, taken from reference TRBV7-2 and TRBJ2-1): GAGVSQSPSNKVTEKGKDVELRCDPISGHTALYWYRQSLGQGLEFLIYFQGNSAPDKSGLPSDRFSAERTGGSVSTLTIQRTQQEDSAVYLCASSLARGRNEQFFGPGTRLTVL.

The chain links TRBV3-1 (or the pseudogene TRBV3-2) to TRBJ1-5, with 10 bases fitting TRBD1. The V gene end was trimmed by 3 bases and the J gene end by 6 bases; junction bases not matched to a gene: 2. CDR3 length equals 14 residues. CDR1 is LGHDT, CDR2 YNNKEL, per germline (reference sequence). The CDR3 loop reads CASSQTGGVQPQHF. CDR3 coding DNA: TGTGCCAGCAGCCAGACAGGGGGCGTTCAGCCCCAGCATTTT.

The V gene is TRBV5-1, the J gene TRBJ2-5; TRBD1 matches 11 bases. V was pared by 4 bases and J by 4 bases, with 6 bases of the junction left unmatched. CDR3 length: 15 amino acids. The germline gives CDR1 SGHRS, CDR2 YFSETQ. CDR3 amino acids: CASSPGQGVRETQYF. The CDR3 DNA reads TGCGCCAGCAGCCCGGGACAGGGGGTAAGAGAGACCCAGTACTTC.

The chain employs TRBV7-9 and TRBJ2-2, with 8 bases lining up with TRBD2. The germline gives CDR1 SEHNR, CDR2 FQNEAQ (reference sequence). The CDR3 has 15 amino acids. The V and J ends lost 5 bases and 5 bases, in that order; junction bases with no gene match: 7. For the CDR3, the DNA is TGTGCCAGCAGCCCGGGGGGGGCGTGGACCGGGGAGCTGTTTTTT. This codes for CASSPGGAWTGELFF.

The rearrangement joins TRBV12-3 or TRBV12-4 to TRBJ1-3; D is undetermined. V was clipped by 1 base and J by 9 bases, with 7 bases between them. This CDR3 contains 12 residues. Here the CDR3 DNA reads TGTGCCAGCAGTTTAGGGGAACTCACCATATATTTT. This translates into CASSLGELTIYF.

This chain connects TRBV24-1 to TRBJ2-5; 7 nucleotides agree with TRBD2. Trimming cost V 6 bases and J 3 bases; bases outside gene matches: 9. Germline CDR1 and CDR2: KGHDR and SFDVKD. This CDR3 is built from 15 residues. The CDR3 reads CATSKGTAGEETQYF. The CDR3 nucleotides are TGTGCCACCAGTAAGGGAACTGCGGGGGAAGAGACCCAGTACTTC.

The chain combines TRBV5-6 with TRBJ1-5; no firm D call. There are 15 residues in the CDR3. Germline V gene sequence: CDR1 SGHDT, CDR2 YYEEEE. The V and J ends lost 1 base and 1 base respectively, with 9 bases between them. The CDR3 bases are TGTGCCAGCAGCTTGTTGCGCCGCAGCAATCAGCCCCAGCATTTT. Translation gives CASSLLRRSNQPQHF.

The chain is built from TRBV30 and TRBJ1-2; TRBD1 agrees at 7 bases. Germline assignment: CDR1 GTSNPN and CDR2 SVGIG (reference sequence). Trimming cost V 5 bases and J 8 bases; bases outside gene matches: 5. This CDR3 has 11 residues. CDR3 residues: CAWDRDGGYTF. The DNA of the CDR3 is TGTGCCTGGGACAGGGATGGCGGCTACACCTTC.

V is TRBV14 and J is TRBJ1-5; 9 positions match TRBD1. CDR1 SGHDN and CDR2 FVKESK come from the germline V gene. The CDR3 totals 18 residues. Trimming cost V 0 bases and J 6 bases; bases outside gene matches: 12. The CDR3 reads CASSQDCPPGQGIQPQHF. CDR3 in DNA: TGTGCCAGCAGCCAAGACTGTCCTCCGGGACAGGGTATTCAGCCCCAGCATTTT.